This TCR beta chain was recorded in a study of PD-1 blockade in mismatch repair-deficient tumors. About the research overall: Enrolled about 2013-2017, patients had progressing, pretreated mismatch repair-deficient cancers of 11 to 13 types. Study conclusions and caveats: Tumor-resident clones, often absent from pretreatment blood, expanded after pembrolizumab and then contracted.

Every patient had mismatch repair deficiency by PCR or immunohistochemistry. The TCR-sequenced patients were a few responders to pembrolizumab. The V gene lost 2 bases and the J gene lost 8 bases, with 12 bases spanning the gap. The CDR3 has 13 amino acids. Germline CDR1 GTSNPN, CDR2 SVGIG (reference sequence). The repertoire was sequenced with immunoSEQ multiplex PCR; TCRdb's copy has only in-frame clones and lacks some. The data contain around 110,000 clones, 60% to 85% of them singletons. Details on this clone: What it recognizes is unknown.

V and J are TRBV30 and TRBJ1-4, with D possibly TRBD1 on 5 matching bases. This TCR came from an adult with mismatch repair-deficient cancer. The sample here was peripheral blood, taken about 60 weeks after starting pembrolizumab. The CDR3 nucleotides are TGTGCCTGGAGTAGGGACCCGAAGGAAAAACTGTTTTTT. Translation gives CAWSRDPKEKLFF.